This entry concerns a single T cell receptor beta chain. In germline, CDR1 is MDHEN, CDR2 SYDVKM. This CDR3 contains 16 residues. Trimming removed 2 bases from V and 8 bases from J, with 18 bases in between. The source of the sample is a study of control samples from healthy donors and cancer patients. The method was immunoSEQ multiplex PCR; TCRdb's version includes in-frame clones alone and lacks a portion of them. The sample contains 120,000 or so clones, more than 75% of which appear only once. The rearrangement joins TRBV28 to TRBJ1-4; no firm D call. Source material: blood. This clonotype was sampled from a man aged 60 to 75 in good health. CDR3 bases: TGTGCCAGCAGTTTAGAGCAGGTCCTTACAAGAGAAAAACTGTTTTTT. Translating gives CASSLEQVLTREKLFF.